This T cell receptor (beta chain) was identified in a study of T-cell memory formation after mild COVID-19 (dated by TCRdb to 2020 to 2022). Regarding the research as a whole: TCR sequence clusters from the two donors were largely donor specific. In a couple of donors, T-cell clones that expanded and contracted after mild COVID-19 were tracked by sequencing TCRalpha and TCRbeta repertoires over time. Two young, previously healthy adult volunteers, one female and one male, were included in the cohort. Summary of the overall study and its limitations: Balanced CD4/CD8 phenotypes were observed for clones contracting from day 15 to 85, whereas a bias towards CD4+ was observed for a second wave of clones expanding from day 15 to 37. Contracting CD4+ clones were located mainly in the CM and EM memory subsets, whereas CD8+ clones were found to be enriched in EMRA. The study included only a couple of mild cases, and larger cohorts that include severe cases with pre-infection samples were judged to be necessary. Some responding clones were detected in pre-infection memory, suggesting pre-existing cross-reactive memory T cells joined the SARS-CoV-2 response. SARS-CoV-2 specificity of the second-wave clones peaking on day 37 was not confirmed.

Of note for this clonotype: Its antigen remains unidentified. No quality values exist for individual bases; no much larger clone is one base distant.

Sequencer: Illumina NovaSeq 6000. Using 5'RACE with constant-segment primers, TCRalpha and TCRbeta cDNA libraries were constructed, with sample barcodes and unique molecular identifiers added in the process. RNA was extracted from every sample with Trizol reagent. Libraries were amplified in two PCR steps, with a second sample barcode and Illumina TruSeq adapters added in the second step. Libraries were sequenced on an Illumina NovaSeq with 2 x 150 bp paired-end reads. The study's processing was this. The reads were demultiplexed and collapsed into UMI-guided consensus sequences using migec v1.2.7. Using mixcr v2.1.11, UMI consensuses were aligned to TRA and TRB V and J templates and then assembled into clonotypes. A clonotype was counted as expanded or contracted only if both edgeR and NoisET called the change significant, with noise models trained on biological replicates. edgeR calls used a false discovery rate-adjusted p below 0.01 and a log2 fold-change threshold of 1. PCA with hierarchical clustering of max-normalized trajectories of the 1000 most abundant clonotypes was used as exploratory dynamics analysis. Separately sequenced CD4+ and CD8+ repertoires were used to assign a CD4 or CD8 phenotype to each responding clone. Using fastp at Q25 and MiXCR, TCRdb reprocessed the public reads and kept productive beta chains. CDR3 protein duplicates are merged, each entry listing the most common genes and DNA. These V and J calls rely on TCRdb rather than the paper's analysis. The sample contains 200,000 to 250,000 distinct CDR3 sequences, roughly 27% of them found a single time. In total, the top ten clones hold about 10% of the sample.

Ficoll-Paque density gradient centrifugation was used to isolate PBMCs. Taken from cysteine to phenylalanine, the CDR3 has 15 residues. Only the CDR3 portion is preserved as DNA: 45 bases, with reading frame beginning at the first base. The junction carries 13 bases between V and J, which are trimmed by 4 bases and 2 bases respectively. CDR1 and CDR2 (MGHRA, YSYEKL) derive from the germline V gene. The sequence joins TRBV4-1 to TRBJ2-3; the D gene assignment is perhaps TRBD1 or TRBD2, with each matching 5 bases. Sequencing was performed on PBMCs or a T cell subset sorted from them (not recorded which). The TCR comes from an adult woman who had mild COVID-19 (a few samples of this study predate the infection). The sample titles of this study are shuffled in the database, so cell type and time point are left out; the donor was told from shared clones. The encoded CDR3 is CASSPYGDDTDTQYF. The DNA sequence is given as TGCGCCAGCAGCCCATACGGGGACGACACAGATACGCAGTATTTT.